Sequencing of this T cell receptor beta chain was carried out in a study of T cell responses to AZD1222 COVID-19 vaccine. Study-wide results and limits: No repertoire was sampled before or during the peak T cell response, only after it.

This CDR3 contains 15 residues. The germline V gene has CDR1 SGHTA and CDR2 FQGNSA. Trimming at V came to 5 bases and at J to 3 bases, leaving 6 bases not matched to a gene. Sequenced by immunoSEQ multiplex PCR; TCRdb stores in-frame clones only, minus some. The sample holds around 120,000 clones, approximately 90% seen once. This clone was picked up a small number of times. No antigen is known for it. The sample was peripheral blood, taken on day 0 of AZD1222 vaccination. V and J are TRBV7-2 and TRBJ1-5; TRBD1 agrees at 8 bases. This TCR was recovered from an adult in good health. The CDR3 loop is CASSPQGVNNQPQHF. CDR3 DNA: TGTGCCAGCAGCCCACAGGGGGTAAACAATCAGCCCCAGCATTTT.